The T cell receptor beta chain under discussion was sequenced for a study of technical replicates of blood from several donors. V was pared by 1 base and J by 4 bases, with 11 bases between. The germline V gene encodes CDR1 SGHRS and CDR2 YFSETQ. This CDR3 comprises 14 residues. Here immunoSEQ multiplex PCR was the method, and the copy in TCRdb shows in-frame clones only, minus some. The sample carries about 81,000 clones, around four fifths recorded once. The chain is built from TRBV5-1 and TRBJ2-5; maybe TRBD1 (7 bases). Input material: PBMCs. This clonotype was obtained from a human donor in good health. Some clones in this sample may be carry-over from other donors' samples. Here the CDR3 reads CASSLKQGGETQYF. CDR3 bases: TGCGCCAGCAGCTTGAAGCAGGGGGGAGAGACCCAGTACTTC.